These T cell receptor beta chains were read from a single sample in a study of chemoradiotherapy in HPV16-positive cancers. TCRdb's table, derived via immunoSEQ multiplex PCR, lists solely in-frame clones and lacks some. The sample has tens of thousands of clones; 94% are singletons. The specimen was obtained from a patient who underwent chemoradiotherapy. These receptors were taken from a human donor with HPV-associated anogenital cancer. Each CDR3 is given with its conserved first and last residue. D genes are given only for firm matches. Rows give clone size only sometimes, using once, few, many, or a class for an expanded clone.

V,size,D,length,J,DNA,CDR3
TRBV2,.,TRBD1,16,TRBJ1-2,TGTGCCAGCAGTAGAGGGGGGACAGGGACCCCTTATGGCTACACCTTC,CASSRGGTGTPYGYTF
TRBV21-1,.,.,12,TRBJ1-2,TGTGCCAGCAGCCAAGGAGGGGAATCCTACACCTTC,CASSQGGESYTF
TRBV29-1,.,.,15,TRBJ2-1,TGCAGCGTTGAAGACTACCGTGGGGGCTTCAATGAGCAGTTCTTC,CSVEDYRGGFNEQFF
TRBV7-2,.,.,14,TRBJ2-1,TGTGCCAGCAGCCCGCAGACAGGCTCCCATGAGCAGTTCTTC,CASSPQTGSHEQFF
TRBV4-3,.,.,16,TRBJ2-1,TGCGCCAGCAGCCCCATGCCCAACAGGGCGTTCAATGAGCAGTTCTTC,CASSPMPNRAFNEQFF
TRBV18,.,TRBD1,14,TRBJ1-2,TGTGCCAGCTCACCTGGACAGGGGGACTATGGCTACACCTTC,CASSPGQGDYGYTF
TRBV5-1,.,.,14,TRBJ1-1,TGCGCCAGCAGCTCTTCAGGGTGGGACACTGAAGCTTTCTTT,CASSSSGWDTEAFF
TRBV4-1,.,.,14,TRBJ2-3,TGCGCCAGCAGCCAAGACTTGGGTTGGGGCACGCAGTATTTT,CASSQDLGWGTQYF
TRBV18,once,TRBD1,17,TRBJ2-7,TGTGCCAGCTCCGAACTAGACACCGGGACAGGGGGCTACGAGCAGTACTTC,CASSELDTGTGGYEQYF
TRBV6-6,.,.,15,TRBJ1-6,TGTGCCAGCAGCCCCGGAGGGGCCGTCGGCTCACCCCTCCACTTT,CASSPGGAVGSPLHF
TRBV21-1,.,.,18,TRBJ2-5,TGTGCCAGCAGCCGCTCCAGGGGGGACAGGGGGCGCCAAGAGACCCAGTACTTC,CASSRSRGDRGRQETQYF
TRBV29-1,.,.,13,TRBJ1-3,TGCAGCGTTGAGACAGACTCTGGAAACACCATATATTTT,CSVETDSGNTIYF
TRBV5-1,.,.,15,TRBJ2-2,TGCGCCAGCAGCTTACAGGGAGGGGAGGCCGGGGAGCTGTTTTTT,CASSLQGGEAGELFF
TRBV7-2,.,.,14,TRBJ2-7,TGTGCCAGCAGCATAAGACAGGCCCCCTACGAGCAGTACTTC,CASSIRQAPYEQYF
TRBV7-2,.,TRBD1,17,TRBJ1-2,TGTGCCAGCAGCTTAGGCCCTTCGGGACAGGGAGGGGGTGGCTACACCTTC,CASSLGPSGQGGGGYTF
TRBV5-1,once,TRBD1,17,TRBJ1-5,TGCGCCAGCAGCTTGGCGCCGACAGGGTCCAGCAATCAGCCCCAGCATTTT,CASSLAPTGSSNQPQHF
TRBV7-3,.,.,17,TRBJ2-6,TGTGCCAGCAGCCAAAGCGGCTTAGCGGAAGGGGCCAACGTCCTGACTTTC,CASSQSGLAEGANVLTF
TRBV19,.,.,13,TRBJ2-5,TGTGCCAGTAGCCATGACAGCCAAGAGACCCAGTACTTC,CASSHDSQETQYF
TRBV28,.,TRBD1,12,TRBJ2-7,TGTGCCAGCAGTTTTCGGGACAGGGCTTTATACTTC,CASSFRDRALYF